This T cell receptor (beta chain) was profiled in a study of technical replicates of blood from several donors (dated by TCRdb to 2016 to 2017). The CDR3, cysteine through phenylalanine, is 13 amino acids long. The DNA shown is the 39-base CDR3, in frame from base 1. The germline V gene (reference sequence) provides CDR1 MNHEY and CDR2 SMNVEV. The germline V and J ends show losses of 8 bases and 5 bases respectively, and no gene match explains 5 bases of the junction. To prepare the library, the immunoSEQ multiplex PCR assay was applied. Entries here come from immuneACCESS through TCRdb and include only in-frame sequences with V and J called. Some clones fail to appear in such tables; in the studies checked, an unresolved V gene covers under half of the shortfall, and the cause of the remainder is unknown. The sample table shows some 76,000 clones, and 95% to 98% are seen once. Approximately 0.2% of the sample lies in the top ten.

On this clone: Its antigen specificity is not known. No clone much larger than this one lies a single base away; base qualities are absent.

Rearrangement joined TRBV27 to TRBJ2-7, and 11 bases in between align with TRBD1. The clonotype comes from a human donor in good health. Sequencing input: T cells isolated from PBMCs. The DNA is TGTGCCAGCTGGGACAGGGGGGACCACGAGCAGTACTTC. Its protein product is CASWDRGDHEQYF.